This T cell receptor (beta chain) was observed in a study of cytomegalovirus exposure and HLA in healthy donors. Amplification used 60 Vbeta primers and 13 Jbeta primers. Libraries were prepared by immunoSEQ multiplex PCR; TCRdb keeps only in-frame clonotypes and omits some of them. The sample carries about 82,000 clones, about 80% recorded once. There are 13 residues in the CDR3. With 2 bases removed from V and 3 bases from J, the gap between germline ends came to 7 bases. The germline V gene encodes CDR1 SEHNR and CDR2 FQNEAQ (reference sequence). Sequencing was performed on PBMCs. This TCR derives from a man aged 45-65 years in good health and CMV-seronegative. V usage is TRBV7-9 and J usage is TRBJ1-2; D is unclear. CDR3 nucleotide sequence: TGTGCCAGCAGCTTATTGTCATACTATGGCTACACCTTC. Amino acids: CASSLLSYYGYTF.